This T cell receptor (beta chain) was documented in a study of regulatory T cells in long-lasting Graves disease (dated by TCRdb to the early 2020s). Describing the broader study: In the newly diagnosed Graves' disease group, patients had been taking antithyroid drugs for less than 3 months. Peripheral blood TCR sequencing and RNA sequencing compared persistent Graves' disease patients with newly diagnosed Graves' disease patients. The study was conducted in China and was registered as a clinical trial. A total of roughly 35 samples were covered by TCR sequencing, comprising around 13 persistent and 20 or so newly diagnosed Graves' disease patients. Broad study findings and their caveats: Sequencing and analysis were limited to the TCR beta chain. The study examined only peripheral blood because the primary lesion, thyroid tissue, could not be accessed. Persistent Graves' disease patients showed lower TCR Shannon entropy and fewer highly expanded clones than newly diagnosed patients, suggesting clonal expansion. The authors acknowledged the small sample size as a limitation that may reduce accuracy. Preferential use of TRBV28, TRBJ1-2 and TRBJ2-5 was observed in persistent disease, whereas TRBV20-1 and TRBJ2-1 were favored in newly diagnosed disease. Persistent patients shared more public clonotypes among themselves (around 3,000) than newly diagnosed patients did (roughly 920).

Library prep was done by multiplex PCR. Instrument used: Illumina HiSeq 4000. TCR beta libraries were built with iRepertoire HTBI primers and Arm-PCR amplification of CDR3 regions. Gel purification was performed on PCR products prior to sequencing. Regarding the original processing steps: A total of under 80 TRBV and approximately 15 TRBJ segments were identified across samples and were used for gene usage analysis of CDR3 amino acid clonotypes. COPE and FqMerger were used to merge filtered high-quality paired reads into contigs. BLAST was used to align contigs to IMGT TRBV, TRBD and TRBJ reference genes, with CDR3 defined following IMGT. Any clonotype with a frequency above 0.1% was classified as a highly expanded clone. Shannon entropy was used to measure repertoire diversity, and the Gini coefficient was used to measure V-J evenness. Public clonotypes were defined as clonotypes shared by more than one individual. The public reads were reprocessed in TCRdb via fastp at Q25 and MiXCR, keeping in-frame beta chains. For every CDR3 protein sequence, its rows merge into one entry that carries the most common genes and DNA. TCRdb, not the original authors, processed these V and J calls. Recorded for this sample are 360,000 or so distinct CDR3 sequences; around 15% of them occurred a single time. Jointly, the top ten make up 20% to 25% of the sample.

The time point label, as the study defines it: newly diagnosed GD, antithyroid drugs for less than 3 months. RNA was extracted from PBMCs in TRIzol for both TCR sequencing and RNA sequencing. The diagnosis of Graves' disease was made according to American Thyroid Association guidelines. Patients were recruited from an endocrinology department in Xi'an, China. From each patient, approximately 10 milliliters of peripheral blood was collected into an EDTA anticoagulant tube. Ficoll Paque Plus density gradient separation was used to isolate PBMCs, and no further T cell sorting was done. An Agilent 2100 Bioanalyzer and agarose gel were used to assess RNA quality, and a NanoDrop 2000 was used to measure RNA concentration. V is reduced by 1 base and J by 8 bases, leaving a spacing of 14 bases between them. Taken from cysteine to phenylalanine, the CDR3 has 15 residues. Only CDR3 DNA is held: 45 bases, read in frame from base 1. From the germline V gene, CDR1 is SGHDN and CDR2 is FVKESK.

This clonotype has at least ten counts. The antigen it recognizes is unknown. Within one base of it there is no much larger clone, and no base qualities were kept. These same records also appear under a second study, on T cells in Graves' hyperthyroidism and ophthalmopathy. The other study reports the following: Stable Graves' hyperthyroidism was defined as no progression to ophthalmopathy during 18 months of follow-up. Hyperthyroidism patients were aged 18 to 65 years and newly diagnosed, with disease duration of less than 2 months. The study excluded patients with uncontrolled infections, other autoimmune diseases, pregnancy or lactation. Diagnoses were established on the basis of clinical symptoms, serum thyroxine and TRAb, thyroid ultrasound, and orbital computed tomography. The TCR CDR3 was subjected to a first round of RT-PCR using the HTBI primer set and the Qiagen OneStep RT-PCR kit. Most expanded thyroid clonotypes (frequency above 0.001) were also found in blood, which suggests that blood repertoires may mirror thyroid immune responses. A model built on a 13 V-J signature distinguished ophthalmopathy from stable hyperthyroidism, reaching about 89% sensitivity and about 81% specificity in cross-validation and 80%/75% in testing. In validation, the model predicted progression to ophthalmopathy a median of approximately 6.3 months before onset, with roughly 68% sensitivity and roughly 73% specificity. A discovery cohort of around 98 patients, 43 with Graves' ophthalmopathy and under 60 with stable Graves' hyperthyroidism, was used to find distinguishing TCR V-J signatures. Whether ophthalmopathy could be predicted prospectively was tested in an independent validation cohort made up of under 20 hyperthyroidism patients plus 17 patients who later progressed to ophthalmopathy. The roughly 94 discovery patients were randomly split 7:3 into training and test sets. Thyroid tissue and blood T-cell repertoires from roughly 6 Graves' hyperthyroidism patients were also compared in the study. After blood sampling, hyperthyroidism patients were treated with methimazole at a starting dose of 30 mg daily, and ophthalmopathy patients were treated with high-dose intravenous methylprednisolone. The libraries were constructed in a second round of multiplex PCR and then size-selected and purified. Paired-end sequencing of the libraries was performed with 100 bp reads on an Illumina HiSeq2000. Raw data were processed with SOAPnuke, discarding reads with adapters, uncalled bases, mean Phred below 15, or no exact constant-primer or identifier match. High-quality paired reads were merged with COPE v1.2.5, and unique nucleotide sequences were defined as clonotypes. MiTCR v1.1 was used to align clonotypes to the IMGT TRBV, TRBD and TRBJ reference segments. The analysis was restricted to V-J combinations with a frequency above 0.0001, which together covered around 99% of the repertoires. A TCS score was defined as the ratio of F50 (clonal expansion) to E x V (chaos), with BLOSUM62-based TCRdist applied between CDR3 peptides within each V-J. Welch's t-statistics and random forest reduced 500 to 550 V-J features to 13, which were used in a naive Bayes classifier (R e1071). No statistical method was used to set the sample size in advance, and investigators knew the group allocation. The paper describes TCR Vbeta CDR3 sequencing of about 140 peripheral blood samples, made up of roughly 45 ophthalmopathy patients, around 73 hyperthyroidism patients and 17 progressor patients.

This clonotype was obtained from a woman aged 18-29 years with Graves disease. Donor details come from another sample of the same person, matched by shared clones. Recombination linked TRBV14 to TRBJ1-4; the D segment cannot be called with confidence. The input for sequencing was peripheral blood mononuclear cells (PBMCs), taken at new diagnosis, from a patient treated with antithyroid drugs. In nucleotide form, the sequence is TGTGCCAGCAGCCAAGTAAGGTTGAGCAACGAAAAACTGTTTTTT. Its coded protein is CASSQVRLSNEKLFF.